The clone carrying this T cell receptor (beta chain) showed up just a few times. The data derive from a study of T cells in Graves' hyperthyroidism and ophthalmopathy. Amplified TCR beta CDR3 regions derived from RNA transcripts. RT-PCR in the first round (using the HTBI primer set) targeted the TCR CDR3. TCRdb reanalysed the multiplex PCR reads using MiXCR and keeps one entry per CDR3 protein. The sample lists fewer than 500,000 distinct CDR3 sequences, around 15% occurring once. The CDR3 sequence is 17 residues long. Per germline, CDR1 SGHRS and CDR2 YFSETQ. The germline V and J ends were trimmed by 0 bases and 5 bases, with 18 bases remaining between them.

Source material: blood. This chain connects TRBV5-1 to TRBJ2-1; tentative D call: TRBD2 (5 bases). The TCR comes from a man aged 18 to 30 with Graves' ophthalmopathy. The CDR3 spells CASSLVGEGLLDNEQFF. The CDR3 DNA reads TGCGCCAGCAGCTTGGTGGGAGAAGGGCTTCTAGACAATGAGCAGTTCTTC.